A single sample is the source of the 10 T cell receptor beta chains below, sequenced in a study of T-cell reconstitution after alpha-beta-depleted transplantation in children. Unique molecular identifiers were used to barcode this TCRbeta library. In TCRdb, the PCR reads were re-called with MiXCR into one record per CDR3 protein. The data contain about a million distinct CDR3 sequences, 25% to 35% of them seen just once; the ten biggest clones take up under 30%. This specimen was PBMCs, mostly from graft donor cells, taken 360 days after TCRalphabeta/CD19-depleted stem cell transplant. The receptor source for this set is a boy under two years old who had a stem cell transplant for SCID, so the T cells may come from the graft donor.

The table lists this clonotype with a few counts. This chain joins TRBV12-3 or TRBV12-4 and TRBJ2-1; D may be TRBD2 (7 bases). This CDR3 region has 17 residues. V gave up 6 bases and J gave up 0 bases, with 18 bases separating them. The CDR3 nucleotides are TGTGCCAGCAGCTCGGGGGAGGGGGGCAGCTCCTACAATGAGCAGTTCTTC. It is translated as CASSSGEGGSSYNEQFF.

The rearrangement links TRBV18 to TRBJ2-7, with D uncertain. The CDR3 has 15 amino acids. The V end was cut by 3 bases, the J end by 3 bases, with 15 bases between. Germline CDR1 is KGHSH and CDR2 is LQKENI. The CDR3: CASSPSPQALYEQYF. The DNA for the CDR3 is TGTGCCAGCTCACCTAGTCCGCAGGCCCTCTACGAGCAGTACTTC.

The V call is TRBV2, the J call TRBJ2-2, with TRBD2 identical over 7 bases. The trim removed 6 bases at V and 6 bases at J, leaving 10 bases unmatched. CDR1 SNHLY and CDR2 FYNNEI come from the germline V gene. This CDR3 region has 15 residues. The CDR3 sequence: CASREAWTRAGELFF. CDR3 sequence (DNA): TGTGCCAGCAGGGAGGCCTGGACTAGGGCCGGGGAGCTGTTTTTT. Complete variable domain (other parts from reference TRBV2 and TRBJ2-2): EPEVTQTPSHQVTQMGQEVILRCVPISNHLYFYWYRQILGQKVEFLVSFYNNEISEKSEIFDDQFSVERPDGSNFTLKIRSTKLEDSAMYFCASREAWTRAGELFFGEGSRLTVL.

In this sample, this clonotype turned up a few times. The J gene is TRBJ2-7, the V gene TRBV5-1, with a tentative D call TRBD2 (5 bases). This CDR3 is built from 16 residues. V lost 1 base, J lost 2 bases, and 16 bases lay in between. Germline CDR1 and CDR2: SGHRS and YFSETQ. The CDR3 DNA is TGCGCCAGCAGCTTGAATTGGGGAGCTGATCCCTACGAGCAGTACTTC. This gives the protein CASSLNWGADPYEQYF.

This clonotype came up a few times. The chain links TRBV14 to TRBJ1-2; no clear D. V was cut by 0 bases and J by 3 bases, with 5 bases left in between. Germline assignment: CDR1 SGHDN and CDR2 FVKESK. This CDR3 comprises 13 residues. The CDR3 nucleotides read TGTGCCAGCAGCCAAGATGCTGACTATGGCTACACCTTC. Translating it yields CASSQDADYGYTF.

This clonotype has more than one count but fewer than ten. The DNA for the CDR3 is TGTGCTAGTGGTCCTCCGGGACCTCTATACAATGAGCAGTTCTTC. It translates to CASGPPGPLYNEQFF. The J gene is TRBJ2-1, the V gene TRBV12-5; D possibly uses TRBD1 or TRBD2 (5 bases each). V lost 5 bases and J lost 4, with 15 bases in between. The CDR3 length is 15 residues. The germline CDR1 and CDR2 sequences are LGHNT and FRNRAP.

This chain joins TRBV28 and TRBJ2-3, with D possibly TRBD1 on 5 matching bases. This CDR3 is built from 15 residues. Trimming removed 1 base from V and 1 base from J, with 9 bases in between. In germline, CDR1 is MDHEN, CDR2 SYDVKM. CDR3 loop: CASSLSGLGTDTQYF. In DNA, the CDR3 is TGTGCCAGCAGTTTATCAGGGTTGGGCACAGATACGCAGTATTTT.

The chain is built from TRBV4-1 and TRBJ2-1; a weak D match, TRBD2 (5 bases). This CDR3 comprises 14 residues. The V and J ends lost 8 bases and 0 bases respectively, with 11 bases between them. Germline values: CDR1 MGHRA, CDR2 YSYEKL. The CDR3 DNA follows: TGCGCCAGCCGGACTGCGAGCTCCTACAATGAGCAGTTCTTC. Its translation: CASRTASSYNEQFF.

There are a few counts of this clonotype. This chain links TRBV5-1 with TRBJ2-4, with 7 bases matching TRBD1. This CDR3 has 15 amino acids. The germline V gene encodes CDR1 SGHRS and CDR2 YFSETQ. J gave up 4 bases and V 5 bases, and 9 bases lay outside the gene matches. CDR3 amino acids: CASSPSRDRKNIQYF. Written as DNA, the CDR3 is TGCGCCAGCAGTCCCAGCCGGGACAGAAAAAACATTCAGTACTTC.

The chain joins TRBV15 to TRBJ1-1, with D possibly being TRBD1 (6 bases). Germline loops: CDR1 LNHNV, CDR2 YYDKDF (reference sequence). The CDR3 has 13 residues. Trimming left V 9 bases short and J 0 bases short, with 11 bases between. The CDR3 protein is CATTDRMNTEAFF. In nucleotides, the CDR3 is TGTGCCACTACCGACAGGATGAACACTGAAGCTTTCTTT.